Following are 25 T cell receptor beta chains from one sample sequenced in a study of T cell changes during pregnancy in multiple sclerosis. Assay: immunoSEQ multiplex PCR; the TCRdb copy retains only in-frame clones and omits some. The data contain approximately 40,000 clones, 70% to 90% of them seen just once; the ten biggest clones take up approximately 0.6%. Source: CD4+ T cells from peripheral blood mononuclear cells, taken before pregnancy. These receptors were taken from a female donor with multiple sclerosis, enrolled in a pregnancy study.

As DNA, the CDR3 is TGTGCCAGCAGCGTAAGCAGGGGATGGGACTATGGCTACACCTTC. This gives the protein CASSVSRGWDYGYTF. The chain couples TRBV9 to TRBJ1-2; tentative D call: TRBD1 (6 bases). V gave up 1 base and J gave up 3 bases, with 13 bases separating them. Germline CDR1 reads SGDLS; CDR2 reads YYNGEE. This CDR3 has 15 amino acids.

This clone was counted between two and nine times. The chain recombines TRBV7-3 with TRBJ2-2, with D hard to call. Per germline, CDR1 SGHTA and CDR2 FQGTGA. The CDR3 sequence is 13 residues long. V was pared by 5 bases and J by 4 bases, with 8 bases between. The CDR3 loop reads CASSPDITGELFF. The CDR3 DNA reads as TGTGCCAGCAGCCCAGACATCACCGGGGAGCTGTTTTTT.

In this sample, this clone turned up once. The chain links TRBV15 to TRBJ1-1; D perhaps matches TRBD1 (5 bases). Trimming stripped 0 bases from V and 4 bases from J, with 15 bases between. Germline assignment: CDR1 LNHNV and CDR2 YYDKDF (reference sequence). The CDR3 runs 16 residues. The CDR3 region has the DNA TGTGCCACCAGCAGAGACCCCACAGGCTTGGGCACTGAAGCTTTCTTT. This sequence encodes CATSRDPTGLGTEAFF.

The J gene is TRBJ2-2, the V gene TRBV27; TRBD1 agrees at 9 bases. Trimming took 5 bases from V and 3 from J; bases not matched to a gene: 4. The CDR3 extends over 15 amino acids. Per germline, CDR1 MNHEY and CDR2 SMNVEV (reference sequence). This chain's CDR3 is CASSNGQGYTGELFF. The DNA of the CDR3 is TGTGCCAGCAGTAACGGACAGGGGTACACCGGGGAGCTGTTTTTT.

There are a few counts of this clone. The chain couples TRBV2 to TRBJ1-1, with 10 bases fitting TRBD1. The CDR3 runs to 13 residues. Germline V gives CDR1 SNHLY, CDR2 FYNNEI. Germline trimming cut 6 bases from V and 6 bases from J; bases unmatched to any gene: 4. Here the CDR3 reads CASRGTGVAEAFF. In DNA form, the CDR3 reads TGTGCCAGCAGGGGGACAGGGGTGGCTGAAGCTTTCTTT.

The rearrangement links TRBV7-8 to TRBJ1-5; 8 positions agree with TRBD1. J lost 4 bases, V lost 0 bases, and 5 bases had no gene match. Germline loops: CDR1 SGHVS, CDR2 FQNEAQ. This CDR3 is 16 amino acids long. The CDR3 coding sequence is TGTGCCAGCAGCTTAGCGCTAGGACAGGGTAATCAGCCCCAGCATTTT. Its protein product is CASSLALGQGNQPQHF.

The CDR3 sequence is CASSEAYRGREAFF. CDR3 DNA sequence: TGTGCCAGCAGTGAAGCATACCGGGGTCGCGAAGCTTTCTTT. V gene TRBV6-1 combines with J gene TRBJ1-1, with D uncertain. Trimming stripped 0 bases from V and 8 bases from J, with 13 bases between. The length of the CDR3 is 14 residues. Germline CDR1 MNHNS, CDR2 SASEGT.

The V call is TRBV27, the J call TRBJ2-5, with 7 bases identical to TRBD2. This CDR3 comprises 14 residues. The V gene's germline CDR1 is MNHEY and CDR2 SMNVEV (reference sequence). Trimming at V came to 6 bases and at J to 3 bases, leaving 7 bases not matched to a gene. DNA of the CDR3: TGTGCCAGCAGGCCCAGGGCGGGGGAAGAGACCCAGTACTTC. Translated: CASRPRAGEETQYF.

The CDR3 loop is CASSLSELSEQYF. The CDR3 DNA is TGTGCCAGCAGTTTATCCGAGCTTTCCGAGCAGTACTTC. The chain uses TRBV28 and TRBJ2-7; D is ambiguous. The length of the CDR3 is 13 residues. Germline assignment: CDR1 MDHEN and CDR2 SYDVKM. V lost 1 base and J 6 bases, leaving 10 bases between the germline ends. The full variable domain, rest sourced from reference TRBV28 and TRBJ2-7, is DVKVTQSSRYLVKRTGEKVFLECVQDMDHENMFWYRQDPGLGLRLIYFSYDVKMKEKGDIPEGYSVSREKKERFSLILESASTNQTSMYLCASSLSELSEQYFGPGTRLTVT.

The CDR3 here is CATSREWLRHTPQETQYF. The CDR3 DNA sequence: TGTGCCACCAGCAGGGAATGGTTAAGACATACCCCACAAGAGACCCAGTACTTC. The chain recombines TRBV15 with TRBJ2-5; D is uncertain. Germline CDR1 reads LNHNV; CDR2 reads YYDKDF (reference sequence). The ends were cut back, 3 bases at V and 2 bases at J, with 22 bases in the middle. The CDR3 runs 18 residues.

The V gene is TRBV6-6, the J gene TRBJ2-1, with unresolved D. Trimming shortened V by 2 bases and J by 2 bases, and 10 bases separated the two germline ends. The CDR3 runs to 15 residues. Germline CDR1 reads MNHNY; CDR2 reads SVGAGI (reference sequence). The CDR3 here is CASSYRQRTYNEQFF. The CDR3 DNA is TGTGCCAGCAGTTACCGTCAGCGTACCTACAATGAGCAGTTCTTC.

The rearrangement joins TRBV19 to TRBJ1-3; D ambiguous. Per the germline V gene, CDR1 is LNHDA and CDR2 is SQIVND (reference sequence). The CDR3 totals 17 residues. V lost 1 base to trimming and J lost 0 bases, with 13 bases between them. CDR3 bases: TGTGCCAGTAGTATAGGTACGAAACTCCACTCTGGAAACACCATATATTTT. This translates into CASSIGTKLHSGNTIYF. Combining the CDR3 with reference TRBV19 and TRBJ1-3 gives the whole variable domain DGGITQSPKYLFRKEGQNVTLSCEQNLNHDAMYWYRQDPGQGLRLIYYSQIVNDFQKGDIAEGYSVSREKKESFPLTVTSAQKNPTAFYLCASSIGTKLHSGNTIYFGEGSWLTVV.

The chain combines TRBV2 with TRBJ1-1; 9 bases line up with TRBD1. CDR3 size: 15 residues. With 5 bases clipped from V and 6 bases from J, the junction kept 10 bases outside the gene matches. Looked up from germline, CDR1 is SNHLY and CDR2 is FYNNEI. CDR3 bases: TGTGCCAGCAGTAGGACCGGGACAGGGAGGGCTGAAGCTTTCTTT. This gives the protein CASSRTGTGRAEAFF.

This clone came up once. J is TRBJ2-5 and V is TRBV4-1; the D is unclear. The CDR3 totals 17 residues. The V gene's germline CDR1 is MGHRA and CDR2 YSYEKL. The V end was cut by 0 bases, the J end by 3 bases, with 17 bases between. The CDR3 loop reads CASSQDIRPYREETQYF. The CDR3 DNA follows: TGCGCCAGCAGCCAAGATATTAGGCCCTACCGGGAAGAGACCCAGTACTTC.

This clone has only one observation. The rearrangement links TRBV29-1 to TRBJ2-3, with 7 nucleotides matching TRBD2. Per the germline V gene, CDR1 is SQVTM and CDR2 is ANQGSEA. V trimming: 5 bases; J trimming: 0 bases; junction bases outside the gene matches: 8. The CDR3 runs 15 residues. Written as DNA, the CDR3 is TGCAGCGTTTCGCGGGGGACCCCTAGCACAGATACGCAGTATTTT. Its protein product is CSVSRGTPSTDTQYF.

The chain carries TRBV10-3 and TRBJ1-4, with D tentatively TRBD1 (6 bases). CDR3 length: 13 residues. Germline CDR1 is ENHRY and CDR2 is SYGVKD. The germline V and J ends were trimmed by 10 bases and 3 bases, with 12 bases remaining between them. The CDR3 protein is CATQQGPNEKLFF. The DNA of the CDR3 is TGTGCCACCCAACAGGGTCCTAATGAAAAACTGTTTTTT.

The chain is built from TRBV19 and TRBJ1-4; D is perhaps TRBD1 (5 bases). V was trimmed by 5 bases and J by 5 bases, leaving 21 bases between them. The CDR3 is made up of 17 amino acids. Germline V gene sequence: CDR1 LNHDA, CDR2 SQIVND (reference sequence). CDR3 in amino acids: CASSPRSGRASNEKLFF. The CDR3, as DNA: TGTGCCAGTAGTCCTAGGTCGGGCAGGGCGTCAAATGAAAAACTGTTTTTT.

The sample holds one count of this clone. The rearrangement links TRBV9 to TRBJ2-2; 11 bases line up with TRBD2. V was pared by 0 bases and J by 5 bases, with 3 bases of the junction left unmatched. Germline V CDR1 and CDR2: SGDLS, YYNGEE. CDR3 length equals 16 residues. CDR3 sequence (DNA): TGTGCCAGCAGCGTAGGGCCTAGCGGGGGGACCGGGGAGCTGTTTTTT. Translating gives CASSVGPSGGTGELFF. Full variable domain (rest looked up from reference TRBV9 and TRBJ2-2): DSGVTQTPKHLITATGQRVTLRCSPRSGDLSVYWYQQSLDQGLQFLIQYYNGEERAKGNILERFSAQQFPDLHSELNLSSLELGDSALYFCASSVGPSGGTGELFFGEGSRLTVL.

V is TRBV2 and J is TRBJ2-1; 9 nucleotides match TRBD1. V was clipped by 7 bases and J by 15 bases; unmatched bases: 4. The CDR3 loop spans 10 amino acids. CDR1 SNHLY and CDR2 FYNNEI come from the germline V gene. DNA of the CDR3: TGTGCCAGCAAGGGGGACAGGGCGTTCTTC. Amino acids: CASKGDRAFF.

This chain uses TRBV25-1 with TRBJ1-1, with D perhaps matching TRBD1 (5 bases). Germline V lookup: CDR1 MGHDK, CDR2 SYGVNS. The V end was cut by 3 bases, the J end by 8 bases, with 13 bases between. The length of the CDR3 is 13 residues. The CDR3 DNA follows: TGTGCCAGCAGTGACTGGAGCAGGGCAGAAGCTTTCTTT. It specifies CASSDWSRAEAFF.

The chain links TRBV5-1 to TRBJ1-2; D is undetermined. Trimming took 2 bases from V and 6 from J, leaving 14 bases between them. The V gene's germline CDR1 is SGHRS and CDR2 YFSETQ. This CDR3 has 14 amino acids. Here the CDR3 reads CASSFYGEGNGYTF. The CDR3 nucleotides are TGCGCCAGCAGCTTTTACGGGGAAGGAAATGGCTACACCTTC.

This clone was seen a few times. The chain links TRBV10-1 to TRBJ1-1; tentative D call: TRBD1 (5 bases). The CDR3 runs 15 residues. The germline CDR1 and CDR2 sequences are WNHNN and SYGVQD (reference sequence). The V and J ends lost 0 bases and 5 bases respectively, with 13 bases between them. CDR3 sequence reads: CASSESTGGETEAFF. CDR3 in DNA: TGCGCCAGCAGTGAGTCCACAGGAGGGGAGACTGAAGCTTTCTTT.

The V gene is TRBV6-5, the J gene TRBJ1-3; D might be TRBD1 (5 bases). The V end was cut by 6 bases, the J end by 4 bases, with 10 bases between. This CDR3 is 13 amino acids long. The germline V gene has CDR1 MNHEY and CDR2 SVGAGI. CDR3 nucleotides: TGTGCCAGCAGAAACAGGCGCGGAAACACCATATATTTT. Translated: CASRNRRGNTIYF.

This clone was seen just once. This chain links TRBV5-1 with TRBJ1-4; D not resolved. In germline, CDR1 is SGHRS, CDR2 YFSETQ. The CDR3 is 15 amino acids. Trimming stripped 4 bases from V and 5 bases from J, with 15 bases between. The CDR3 coding sequence is TGCGCCAGCAGCCCGGGCGGGTCGCTAAATGAAAAACTGTTTTTT. Translated, it gives CASSPGGSLNEKLFF.

The V call is TRBV5-1, the J call TRBJ2-3, with TRBD2 as a possible D gene (6 bases). The V gene's germline CDR1 is SGHRS and CDR2 YFSETQ. CDR3 length: 14 amino acids. Deletions cut 0 bases from V and 4 bases from J, with 9 bases between. DNA of the CDR3: TGCGCCAGCAGCTTGGCGGGCGGGGCAGATACGCAGTATTTT. Protein product: CASSLAGGADTQYF.